Below, 4 T cell receptor beta chains from the same sample are listed, as sequenced in a study of regulatory T cells in long-lasting Graves disease (dated by TCRdb to about 2021). The time point label, read with the paper, signifies: newly diagnosed GD, antithyroid drugs for less than 3 months. RNA was extracted from PBMCs in TRIzol for both TCR sequencing and RNA sequencing. Library creation used multiplex PCR. TCRdb records Illumina HiSeq 4000 as the sequencer. To build TCR beta libraries, CDR3 regions were amplified by Arm-PCR using iRepertoire HTBI primers. Through fastp at Q25 and MiXCR, TCRdb rebuilt clones from the public reads, retaining in-frame beta chains. Rows are unified per CDR3 protein, each entry keeping the most common DNA and genes. The sample data list about 620,000 distinct CDR3 sequences, and approximately 15% of these were observed just once. The ten largest clones take up 15% to 20% of the sample.

These data were likewise used in another study, on T cells in Graves' hyperthyroidism and ophthalmopathy.

Sequences were derived from peripheral blood mononuclear cells (PBMCs), sampled at new diagnosis, from a patient treated with antithyroid drugs. The receptor set was obtained from a woman aged 25-40 years with Graves disease. Donor details come from another sample of the same person, matched by shared clones.

This clonotype was found a few times. The chain carries TRBV18 and TRBJ2-7, with 8 positions matching TRBD1. CDR1 is KGHSH, CDR2 LQKENI, per germline. V dropped 3 bases and J dropped 5; count of bases not matched to a gene: 6. The CDR3 sequence is 14 residues long. This chain's CDR3 is CASSPRDRTNEQYF. The CDR3 coding sequence is TGTGCCAGCTCACCCCGGGACAGGACCAACGAGCAGTACTTC.

DNA for the CDR3: TGCGCCAGCAGCTTGATTGGGGTTGCAACTAATGAAAAACTGTTTTTT. It yields the protein CASSLIGVATNEKLFF. The rearrangement joins TRBV5-1 to TRBJ1-4; D gene ambiguous. Per germline, CDR1 SGHRS and CDR2 YFSETQ. V was shortened by 1 base and J by 0 bases, with 10 bases between the two germline ends. There are 16 residues in the CDR3.

This chain links TRBV6-9 with TRBJ1-3; D unclear. This CDR3 is built from 15 residues. The ends were cut back, 4 bases at V and 7 bases at J, with 17 bases in the middle. Germline V gene data show CDR1 as MNHGY and CDR2 as SVAAGI. As DNA, the CDR3 is TGTGCCAGCAGTTCTAGTTCGGCGGGAGGGAACACCATATATTTT. Protein product: CASSSSSAGGNTIYF.

The chain uses TRBV28 and TRBJ2-1, with 7 bases lining up with TRBD2. Per the germline V gene, CDR1 is MDHEN and CDR2 is SYDVKM. The V segment lost 5 bases and the J segment 4 bases; nucleotides outside the gene matches: 8. CDR3 length: 15 amino acids. The CDR3 sequence: CASSARGGGYNEQFF. The DNA of the CDR3 is TGTGCCAGCAGTGCCCGTGGGGGAGGGTACAATGAGCAGTTCTTC.